This T cell receptor beta chain was captured in a study of T cells in localized non-small cell lung cancer. The repertoire was sequenced with immunoSEQ multiplex PCR; TCRdb's copy has only in-frame clones and lacks some. This sample has approximately 4,500 clones; roughly 29% occur once, and the top ten carry just over 8%. V was clipped by 0 bases and J by 3 bases; unmatched bases: 6. CDR3 length equals 16 residues. CDR1 MGHRA and CDR2 YSYEKL come from the germline V gene. Notes on this clone: Its antigen is currently unknown.

Overall study findings and caveats: Uninvolved adjacent lung had the highest recorded T cell clonality, with tumor below it. Of the top 100 tumor clones, median around 62 were in adjacent lung, 25 to 30 among its top 100.

Sequences were derived from lung tumor tissue, sampled before any cancer treatment. The chain links TRBV4-1 to TRBJ1-1; 8 bases line up with TRBD1. This TCR derives from a male donor older than 55 with stage I lung adenocarcinoma. The CDR3 reads CASSQEGQGADTEAFF. The CDR3, as DNA: TGCGCCAGCAGCCAAGAGGGCCAGGGGGCCGACACTGAAGCTTTCTTT.